The 2 T cell receptor beta chains listed next were all sequenced from one sample in a study of prognosis after radiotherapy for stage I lung cancer. The study amplified the TCR beta CDR3 region from genomic DNA. This amplification was carried out by two rounds of multiplex PCR. Gene-specific TRBV and TRBJ primers were used in PCR round one. TCRdb processed the multiplex PCR reads anew with MiXCR; each CDR3 protein has one entry. Seen here are about 16,000 distinct CDR3 sequences, 35% to 45% observed once, and the top ten hold about 40%. This sample comprised PBMCs, obtained before or after stereotactic body radiation therapy (not recorded which). The receptors here all came from a donor at least 50 years old with non-small cell lung cancer.

Details on this clonotype: Relative to the germline gene, one junction end is altered; a read error may explain this. The rearrangement links TRBV20-1 to TRBJ2-2; 11 bases map to TRBD2. The CDR3 is 15 amino acids. Per germline, CDR1 DFQATT and CDR2 SNEGSKA (reference sequence). CDR3 coding DNA: TGCATTGCTATTCTAGCGGGGGGTGACACCGGGGAGCTGTTTTTT. This codes for CIAILAGGDTGELFF.

This clonotype came up many times. The gene calls are TRBV3-1 and TRBJ1-3; the D gene is possibly TRBD1 (5 bases). Germline V gives CDR1 LGHDT, CDR2 YNNKEL (reference sequence). Trimming stripped 4 bases from V and 4 bases from J, with 14 bases between. This CDR3 is built from 15 residues. The CDR3 nucleotides read TGTGCCAGCAGCCTCCGGGCCGAGGGGGGAAACACCATATATTTT. Its protein product is CASSLRAEGGNTIYF.